This T cell receptor beta chain was identified in a study of shared clonotypes between healthy human individuals. Across the whole study: CD8 memory received one plate per donor, CD8 naive two, CD4 memory three and CD4 naive three.

CD8 cells regarded as naive lacked CD45RO, were positively chosen for CCR7, and omitted terminally differentiated effector memory CD45RA+ cells. The V and J ends lost 1 base and 3 bases respectively, with 7 bases between them. The CDR3 contains 14 residues. Per the germline V gene, CDR1 is MGHRA and CDR2 is YSYEKL. The repertoire was sequenced with immunoSEQ multiplex PCR; TCRdb's copy has only in-frame clones and lacks some. This table has 650,000 to 800,000 clones, approximately 90% appearing once. This clone occurred once. The chain combines TRBV4-1 with TRBJ1-5; tentative D call: TRBD1 (5 bases). This TCR was sampled from a man aged 25 to 40 in good health. The specimen was naive CD8+ T cells sorted from blood. The CDR3 sequence: CASSQGQNNQPQHF. For the CDR3, the DNA is TGCGCCAGCAGCCAAGGACAGAACAATCAGCCCCAGCATTTT.